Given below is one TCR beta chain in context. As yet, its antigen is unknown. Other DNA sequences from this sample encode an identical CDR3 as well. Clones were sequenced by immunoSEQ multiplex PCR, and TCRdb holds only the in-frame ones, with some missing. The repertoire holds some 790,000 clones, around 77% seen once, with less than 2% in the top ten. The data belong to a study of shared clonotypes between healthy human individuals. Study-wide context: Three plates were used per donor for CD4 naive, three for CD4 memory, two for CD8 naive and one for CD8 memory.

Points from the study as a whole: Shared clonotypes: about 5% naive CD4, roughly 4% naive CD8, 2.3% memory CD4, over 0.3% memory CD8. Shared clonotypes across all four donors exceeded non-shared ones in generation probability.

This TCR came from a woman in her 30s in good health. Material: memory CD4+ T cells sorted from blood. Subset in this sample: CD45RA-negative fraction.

The CDR3, as DNA: TGTGCCAGCTCACCACCTGGCAGAGCCTACGAGCAGTACTTC. Its protein is CASSPPGRAYEQYF. The chain combines TRBV18 with TRBJ2-7; D ambiguous. From germline, CDR1 is KGHSH and CDR2 LQKENI. This CDR3 comprises 14 residues. The V end lost 0 bases, the J end lost 2 bases, and 8 bases lay between the germline ends.